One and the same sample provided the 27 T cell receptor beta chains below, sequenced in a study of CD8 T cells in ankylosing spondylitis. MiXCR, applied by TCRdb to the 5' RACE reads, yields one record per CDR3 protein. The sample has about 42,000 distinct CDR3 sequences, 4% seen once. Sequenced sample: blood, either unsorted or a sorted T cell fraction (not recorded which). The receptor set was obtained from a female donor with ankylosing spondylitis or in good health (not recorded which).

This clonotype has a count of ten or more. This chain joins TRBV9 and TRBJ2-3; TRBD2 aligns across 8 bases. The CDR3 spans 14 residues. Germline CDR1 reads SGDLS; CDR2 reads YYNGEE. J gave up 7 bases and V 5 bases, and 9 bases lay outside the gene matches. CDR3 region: CASRSARGANTQYF. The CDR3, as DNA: TGTGCCAGCAGGTCTGCGCGGGGGGCGAATACGCAGTATTTT.

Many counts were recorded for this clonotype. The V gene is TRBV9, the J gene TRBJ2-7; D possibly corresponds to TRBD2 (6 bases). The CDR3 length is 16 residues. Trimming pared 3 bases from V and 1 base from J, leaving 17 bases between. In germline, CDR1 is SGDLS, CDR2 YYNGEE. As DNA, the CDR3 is TGTGCCAGCAGCGAGAGGGGTAGCGGATCGTCCTACGAGCAGTACTTC. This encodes CASSERGSGSSYEQYF.

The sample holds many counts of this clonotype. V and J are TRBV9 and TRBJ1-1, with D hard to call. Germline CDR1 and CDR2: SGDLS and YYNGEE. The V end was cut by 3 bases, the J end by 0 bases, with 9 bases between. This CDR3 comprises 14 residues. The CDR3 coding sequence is TGTGCCAGCAGCGGTGGGGATATGAACACTGAAGCTTTCTTT. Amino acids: CASSGGDMNTEAFF.

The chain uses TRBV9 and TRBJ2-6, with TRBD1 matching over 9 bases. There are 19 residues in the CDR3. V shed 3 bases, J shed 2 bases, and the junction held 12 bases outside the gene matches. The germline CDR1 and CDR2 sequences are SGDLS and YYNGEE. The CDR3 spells CASSARQGVTGAGANVLTF. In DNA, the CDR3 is TGTGCCAGCAGCGCCCGACAGGGGGTGACTGGCGCTGGGGCCAACGTCCTGACTTTC.

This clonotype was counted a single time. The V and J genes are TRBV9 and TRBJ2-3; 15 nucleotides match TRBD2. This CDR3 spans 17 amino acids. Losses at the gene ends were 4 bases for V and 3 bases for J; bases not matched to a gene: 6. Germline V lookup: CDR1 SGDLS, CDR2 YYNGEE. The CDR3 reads CASSLRGLAGGTDTQYF. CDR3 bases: TGTGCCAGCAGCCTCAGAGGACTAGCGGGGGGGACAGATACGCAGTATTTT.

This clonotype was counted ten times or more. CDR3 DNA: TGTGCCAGCAGCTTAATAGCCGGGACTAGCAATGAGCAGTTCTTC. This codes for CASSLIAGTSNEQFF. V gene TRBV9 combines with J gene TRBJ2-1, with TRBD2 matching 8 bases. Germline CDR1 reads SGDLS; CDR2 reads YYNGEE. The CDR3 spans 15 residues. Unmatched junction bases numbered 9, after V lost 4 bases and J lost 6 bases.

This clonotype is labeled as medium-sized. CDR3 sequence (DNA): TGTGCCAGCAGCGTAGACCCCGTCCCACGGGGCTACACCTTC. Its translation: CASSVDPVPRGYTF. V and J are TRBV9 and TRBJ1-2; D not resolved. The length of the CDR3 is 14 residues. The germline V gene encodes CDR1 SGDLS and CDR2 YYNGEE. V gave up 0 bases and J gave up 8 bases, with 14 bases separating them. Together with reference TRBV9 and TRBJ1-2, the CDR3 gives the full variable domain: DSGVTQTPKHLITATGQRVTLRCSPRSGDLSVYWYQQSLDQGLQFLIQYYNGEERAKGNILERFSAQQFPDLHSELNLSSLELGDSALYFCASSVDPVPRGYTFGSGTRLTVV.

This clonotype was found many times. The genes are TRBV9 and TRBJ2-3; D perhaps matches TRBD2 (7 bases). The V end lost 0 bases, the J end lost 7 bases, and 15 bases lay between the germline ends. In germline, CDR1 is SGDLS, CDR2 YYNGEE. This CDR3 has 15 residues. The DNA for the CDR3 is TGTGCCAGCAGCGTAGTAGGGGGGGGCCTACATACGCAGTATTTT. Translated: CASSVVGGGLHTQYF.

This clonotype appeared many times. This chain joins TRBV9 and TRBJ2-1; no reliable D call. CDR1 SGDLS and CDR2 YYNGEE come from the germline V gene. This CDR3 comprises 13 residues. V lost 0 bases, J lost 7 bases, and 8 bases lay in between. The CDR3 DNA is TGTGCCAGCAGCGTAGCCCAACAGAATGAGCAGTTCTTC. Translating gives CASSVAQQNEQFF.

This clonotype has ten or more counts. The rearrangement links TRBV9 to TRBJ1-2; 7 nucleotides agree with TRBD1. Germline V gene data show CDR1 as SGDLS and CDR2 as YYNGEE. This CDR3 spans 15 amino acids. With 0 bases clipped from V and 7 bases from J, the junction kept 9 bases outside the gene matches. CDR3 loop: CASSVGTGVRFGYTF. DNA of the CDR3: TGTGCCAGCAGCGTAGGCACAGGGGTCAGGTTTGGCTACACCTTC.

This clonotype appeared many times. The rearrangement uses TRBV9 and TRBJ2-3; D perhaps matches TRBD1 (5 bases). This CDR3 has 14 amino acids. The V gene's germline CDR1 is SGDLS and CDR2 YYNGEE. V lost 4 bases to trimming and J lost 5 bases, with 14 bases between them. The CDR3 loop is CASSPLVQGDTQYF. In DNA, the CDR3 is TGTGCCAGCAGCCCCCTCGTCCAGGGAGATACGCAGTATTTT.

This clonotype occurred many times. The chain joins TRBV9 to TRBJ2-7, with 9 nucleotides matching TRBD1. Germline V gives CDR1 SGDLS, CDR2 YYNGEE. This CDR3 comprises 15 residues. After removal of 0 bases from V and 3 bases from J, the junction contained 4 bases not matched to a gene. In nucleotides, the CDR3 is TGTGCCAGCAGCGTAGGTGAGGACAGGGGCTACGAGCAGTACTTC. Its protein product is CASSVGEDRGYEQYF.

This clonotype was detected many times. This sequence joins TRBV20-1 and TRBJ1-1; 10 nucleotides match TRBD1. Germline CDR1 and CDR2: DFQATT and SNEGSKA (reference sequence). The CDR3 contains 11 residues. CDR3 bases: TGCAATGGGACAGGGGACACTGAAGCTTTCTTT. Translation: CNGTGDTEAFF.

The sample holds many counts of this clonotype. CDR3 region: CASRESLTGVGGYTF. CDR3 nucleotides: TGTGCCAGCAGAGAGAGCTTGACAGGGGTGGGCGGCTACACCTTC. V gene TRBV9 combines with J gene TRBJ1-2; 8 bases align to TRBD1. This CDR3 spans 15 amino acids. V gave up 5 bases and J gave up 8 bases; unmatched junction bases: 14. CDR1 and CDR2 (germline): SGDLS, YYNGEE.

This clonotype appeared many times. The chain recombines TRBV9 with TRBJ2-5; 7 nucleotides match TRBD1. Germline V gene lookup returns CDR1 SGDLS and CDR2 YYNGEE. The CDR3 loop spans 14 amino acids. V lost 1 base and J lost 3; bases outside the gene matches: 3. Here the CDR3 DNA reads TGTGCCAGCAGCGTACAACAGGGGAAAGAGACCCAGTACTTC. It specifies CASSVQQGKETQYF. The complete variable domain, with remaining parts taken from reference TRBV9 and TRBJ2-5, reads DSGVTQTPKHLITATGQRVTLRCSPRSGDLSVYWYQQSLDQGLQFLIQYYNGEERAKGNILERFSAQQFPDLHSELNLSSLELGDSALYFCASSVQQGKETQYFGPGTRLLVL.

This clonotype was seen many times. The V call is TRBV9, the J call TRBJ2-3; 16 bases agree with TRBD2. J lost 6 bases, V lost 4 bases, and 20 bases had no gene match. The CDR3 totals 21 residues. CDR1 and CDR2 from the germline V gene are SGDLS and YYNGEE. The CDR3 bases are TGTGCCAGCAGCCACTTTACACTGATGGGACTAGCGGGGGGGGTTACGGATACGCAGTATTTT. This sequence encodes CASSHFTLMGLAGGVTDTQYF.

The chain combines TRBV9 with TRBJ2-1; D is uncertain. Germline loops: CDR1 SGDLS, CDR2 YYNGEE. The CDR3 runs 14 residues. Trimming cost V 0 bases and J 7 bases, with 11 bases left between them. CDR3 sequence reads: CASSVASQGNEQFF. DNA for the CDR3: TGTGCCAGCAGCGTAGCCAGCCAAGGGAATGAGCAGTTCTTC.

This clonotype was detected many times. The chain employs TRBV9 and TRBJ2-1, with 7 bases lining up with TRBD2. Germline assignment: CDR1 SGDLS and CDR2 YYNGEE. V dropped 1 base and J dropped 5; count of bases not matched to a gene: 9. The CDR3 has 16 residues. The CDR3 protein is CASSVNPGGSHNEQFF. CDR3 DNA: TGTGCCAGCAGCGTAAACCCCGGGGGGAGTCACAATGAGCAGTTCTTC.

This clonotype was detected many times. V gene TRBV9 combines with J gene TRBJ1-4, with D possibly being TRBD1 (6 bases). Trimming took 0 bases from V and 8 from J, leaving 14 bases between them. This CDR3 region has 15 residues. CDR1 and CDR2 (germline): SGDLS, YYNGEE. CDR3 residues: CASSVGNREVEKLFF. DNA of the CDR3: TGTGCCAGCAGCGTAGGAAACAGGGAGGTAGAAAAACTGTTTTTT.

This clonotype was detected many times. CDR3 bases: TGTGCCAGCAGCGTAGGCGCGACCCAGTACTTC. It yields the protein CASSVGATQYF. The genes are TRBV9 and TRBJ2-5; D unclear. V was trimmed by 0 bases and J by 7 bases, leaving 4 bases between them. This CDR3 has 11 residues. The germline CDR1 and CDR2 sequences are SGDLS and YYNGEE.

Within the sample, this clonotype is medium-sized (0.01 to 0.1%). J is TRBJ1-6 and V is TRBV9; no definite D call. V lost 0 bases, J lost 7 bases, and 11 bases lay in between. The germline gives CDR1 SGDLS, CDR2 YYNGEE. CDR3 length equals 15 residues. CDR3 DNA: TGTGCCAGCAGCGTAGGGCCGGACGGAAATTCACCCCTCCACTTT. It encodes CASSVGPDGNSPLHF.

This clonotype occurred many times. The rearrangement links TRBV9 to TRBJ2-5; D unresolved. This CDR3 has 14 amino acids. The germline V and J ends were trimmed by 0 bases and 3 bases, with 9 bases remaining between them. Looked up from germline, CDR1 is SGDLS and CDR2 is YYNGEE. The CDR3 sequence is CASSVEESEETQYF. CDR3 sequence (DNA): TGTGCCAGCAGCGTAGAGGAGTCAGAAGAGACCCAGTACTTC.

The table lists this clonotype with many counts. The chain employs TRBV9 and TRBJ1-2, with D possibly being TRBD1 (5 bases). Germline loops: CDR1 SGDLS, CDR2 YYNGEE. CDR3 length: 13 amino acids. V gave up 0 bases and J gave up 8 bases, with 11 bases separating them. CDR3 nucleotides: TGTGCCAGCAGCGTAGTTGTAGGGGTCGGCTACACCTTC. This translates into CASSVVVGVGYTF. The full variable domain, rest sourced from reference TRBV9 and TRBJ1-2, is DSGVTQTPKHLITATGQRVTLRCSPRSGDLSVYWYQQSLDQGLQFLIQYYNGEERAKGNILERFSAQQFPDLHSELNLSSLELGDSALYFCASSVVVGVGYTFGSGTRLTVV.

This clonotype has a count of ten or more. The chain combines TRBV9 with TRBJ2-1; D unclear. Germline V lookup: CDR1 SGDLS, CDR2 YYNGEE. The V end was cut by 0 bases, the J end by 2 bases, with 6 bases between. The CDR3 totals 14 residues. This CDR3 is CASSVGGTYNEQFF. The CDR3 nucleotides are TGTGCCAGCAGCGTAGGAGGAACCTACAATGAGCAGTTCTTC.

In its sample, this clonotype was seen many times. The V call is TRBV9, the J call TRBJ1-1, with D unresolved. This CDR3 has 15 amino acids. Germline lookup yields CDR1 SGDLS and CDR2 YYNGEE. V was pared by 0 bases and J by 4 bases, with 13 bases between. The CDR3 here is CASSVVSGWSTEAFF. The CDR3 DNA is TGTGCCAGCAGCGTAGTATCGGGGTGGAGCACTGAAGCTTTCTTT.

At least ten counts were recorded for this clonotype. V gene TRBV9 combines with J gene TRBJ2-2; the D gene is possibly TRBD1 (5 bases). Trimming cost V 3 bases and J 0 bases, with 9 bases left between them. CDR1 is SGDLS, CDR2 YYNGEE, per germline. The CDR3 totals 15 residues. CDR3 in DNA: TGTGCCAGCAGCGCCGACAGCTCGAACACCGGGGAGCTGTTTTTT. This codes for CASSADSSNTGELFF. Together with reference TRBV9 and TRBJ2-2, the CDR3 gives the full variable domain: DSGVTQTPKHLITATGQRVTLRCSPRSGDLSVYWYQQSLDQGLQFLIQYYNGEERAKGNILERFSAQQFPDLHSELNLSSLELGDSALYFCASSADSSNTGELFFGEGSRLTVL.

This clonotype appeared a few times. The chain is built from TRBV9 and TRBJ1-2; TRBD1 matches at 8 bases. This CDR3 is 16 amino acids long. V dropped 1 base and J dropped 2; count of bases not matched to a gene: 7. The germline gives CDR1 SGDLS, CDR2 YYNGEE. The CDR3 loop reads CASSVLSGQGNYGYTF. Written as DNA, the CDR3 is TGTGCCAGCAGCGTATTGAGCGGACAGGGAAACTATGGCTACACCTTC.